A selection of T cell receptor beta chains follows, all from one sample in a study of blood T cell repertoires in COVID-19. Repertoires were generated with immunoSEQ multiplex PCR, while TCRdb's copy carries only in-frame clones and drops some. The repertoire holds 380,000 or so clones, with roughly 90% as singletons. The source material was PBMCs or T cells enriched from blood (not recorded which). These receptors all stem from a woman aged 25 to 45 with acute COVID-19. Both conserved end residues are part of each CDR3. Fields, in order: D gene, V gene, J gene, clone size, CDR3 protein, CDR3 DNA. D genes are given only for firm matches. For some rows the clone size is stated as once, few or many, or as a class when expanded; others skip it.

D: .
V: TRBV5-3
J: TRBJ1-6
size: .
CDR3: CARSTPCLSSPLHF
DNA: TGTGCCAGAAGCACCCCTTGTTTGAGTTCACCCCTCCACTTT

D: .
V: TRBV7-2
J: TRBJ1-2
size: .
CDR3: CASSSTQGLYGYTF
DNA: TGTGCCAGCAGCTCGACCCAGGGACTCTATGGCTACACCTTC

D: TRBD2
V: TRBV19
J: TRBJ2-2
size: .
CDR3: CASSSRTSGGTGELFF
DNA: TGTGCCAGTAGTTCCAGGACTAGCGGGGGAACCGGGGAGCTGTTTTTT

D: .
V: TRBV9
J: TRBJ1-2
size: .
CDR3: CASSASSGGLYYGYTF
DNA: TGTGCCAGCAGCGCCAGCTCGGGGGGTTTGTACTATGGCTACACCTTC

D: .
V: TRBV24-1
J: TRBJ1-5
size: .
CDR3: CATAPGGLSNQPQHF
DNA: TGTGCCACCGCCCCCGGGGGGTTGAGCAATCAGCCCCAGCATTTT

D: .
V: TRBV19
J: TRBJ2-7
size: .
CDR3: CASSRRPGQGTRYEQYF
DNA: TGTGCCAGTAGTCGCAGACCTGGTCAGGGTACACGCTACGAGCAGTACTTC

D: .
V: TRBV19
J: TRBJ2-1
size: .
CDR3: CASMEGGRVYNEQFF
DNA: TGTGCCAGTATGGAGGGGGGGCGAGTGTACAATGAGCAGTTCTTC

D: TRBD1
V: TRBV2
J: TRBJ1-2
size: .
CDR3: CASRYTGGNYGYTF
DNA: TGTGCCAGCAGGTACACAGGGGGCAACTATGGCTACACCTTC

D: TRBD2
V: TRBV6-1
J: TRBJ2-1
size: .
CDR3: CASSEWERGLSSYNEQFF
DNA: TGTGCCAGCAGTGAATGGGAGCGGGGTTTGAGCTCCTACAATGAGCAGTTCTTC

D: TRBD1
V: TRBV5-1
J: TRBJ2-1
size: .
CDR3: CASSLAPADRVLHEQFF
DNA: TGCGCCAGCAGCTTGGCTCCGGCCGACAGGGTGCTTCATGAGCAGTTCTTC

D: .
V: TRBV19
J: TRBJ1-6
size: .
CDR3: CASSLAKGYNSPLHF
DNA: TGTGCCTCCTCTCTAGCGAAGGGCTATAATTCACCCCTCCACTTT

D: TRBD1
V: TRBV12-5
J: TRBJ1-6
size: .
CDR3: CASGLSPQKTGGPTRSPLHF
DNA: TGTGCTAGTGGTTTGTCACCCCAAAAGACAGGGGGCCCTACTAGATCACCCCTCCACTTT

D: TRBD1
V: TRBV5-1
J: TRBJ2-2
size: once
CDR3: CASSWGTGDTGELFF
DNA: TGCGCCAGCAGCTGGGGGACAGGGGACACCGGGGAGCTGTTTTTT

D: TRBD2
V: TRBV29-1
J: TRBJ2-2
size: .
CDR3: CSVLLAGGTGELFF
DNA: TGCAGCGTCCTACTAGCGGGGGGAACCGGGGAGCTGTTTTTT

D: .
V: TRBV6-5
J: TRBJ2-7
size: .
CDR3: CASRQRGSGTYEQYF
DNA: TGTGCCAGCAGGCAAAGGGGGAGCGGTACCTACGAGCAGTACTTC

D: .
V: TRBV19
J: TRBJ1-1
size: .
CDR3: CASSVRELHTEAFF
DNA: TGTGCCAGTAGTGTAAGGGAGTTGCACACTGAAGCTTTCTTT

D: .
V: TRBV9
J: TRBJ1-2
size: .
CDR3: CASSADTRTGANYGYTF
DNA: TGTGCCAGCAGCGCCGATACTCGGACGGGAGCTAACTATGGCTACACCTTC

D: .
V: TRBV9
J: TRBJ1-2
size: .
CDR3: CASSATTGTYYGYTF
DNA: TGTGCCAGCAGCGCCACTACAGGGACCTATTATGGCTACACCTTC

D: .
V: TRBV30
J: TRBJ2-2
size: .
CDR3: CAWTHLANTGELFF
DNA: TGTGCCTGGACCCATCTAGCTAACACCGGGGAGCTGTTTTTT

D: .
V: TRBV12-3/TRBV12-4
J: TRBJ1-6
size: .
CDR3: CASSPTGNSPLHF
DNA: TGTGCCAGCAGCCCTACGGGAAATTCACCCCTCCACTTT

D: .
V: TRBV27
J: TRBJ1-5
size: .
CDR3: CASSFGGNQPQHF
DNA: TGTGCCAGCAGTTTCGGGGGAAACCAGCCCCAGCATTTT

D: TRBD1
V: TRBV6-5
J: TRBJ1-5
size: once
CDR3: CASSSGTGRQPQHF
DNA: TGTGCCAGCAGTTCCGGGACAGGGAGGCAGCCCCAGCATTTT

D: TRBD1
V: TRBV12-3/TRBV12-4
J: TRBJ1-2
size: .
CDR3: CAILQGGNYGYTF
DNA: TGTGCCATCTTACAGGGGGGGAACTATGGCTACACCTTC

D: .
V: TRBV9
J: TRBJ2-3
size: .
CDR3: CASSTRLVADTQYF
DNA: TGTGCCAGCAGCACCCGACTAGTAGCAGATACGCAGTATTTT

D: TRBD2
V: TRBV5-1
J: TRBJ2-1
size: .
CDR3: CASSLIASGDNEQFF
DNA: TGCGCCAGCAGCTTGATTGCTAGCGGGGACAATGAGCAGTTCTTC

D: .
V: TRBV19
J: TRBJ2-7
size: .
CDR3: CASSIGGGSRTQYF
DNA: TGTGCCAGTAGTATTGGGGGCGGTTCAAGAACCCAGTACTTC

D: .
V: TRBV19
J: TRBJ1-1
size: .
CDR3: CASRSPGVVAEAFF
DNA: TGTGCCAGTAGATCCCCAGGGGTAGTCGCTGAAGCTTTCTTT

D: .
V: TRBV5-1
J: TRBJ1-2
size: once
CDR3: CASSSPGSDGYTF
DNA: TGCGCCAGCAGCTCGCCAGGGTCGGATGGCTACACCTTC

D: .
V: TRBV4-1
J: TRBJ1-6
size: .
CDR3: CASSQDLQDSSYNSPLHF
DNA: TGCGCCAGCAGCCAGGACCTACAGGATAGCTCCTATAATTCACCCCTCCACTTT

D: TRBD2
V: TRBV4-3
J: TRBJ2-7
size: .
CDR3: CASSQDQAGAAYEQYF
DNA: TGCGCCAGCAGCCAAGATCAAGCGGGGGCCGCCTACGAGCAGTACTTC

D: TRBD1
V: TRBV28
J: TRBJ2-3
size: .
CDR3: CASSFKGQQSTDTQYF
DNA: TGTGCCAGCAGTTTTAAGGGACAGCAATCCACAGATACGCAGTATTTT

D: .
V: TRBV4-1
J: TRBJ2-2
size: .
CDR3: CASSQDSGNTGELFF
DNA: TGCGCCAGCAGCCAAGACAGCGGGAACACCGGGGAGCTGTTTTTT

D: .
V: TRBV2
J: TRBJ2-3
size: .
CDR3: CASSVSGEGTDTQYF
DNA: TGTGCCAGCAGTGTATCAGGGGAGGGAACAGATACGCAGTATTTT

D: .
V: TRBV7-2
J: TRBJ2-3
size: .
CDR3: CASSLLRGSTDTQYF
DNA: TGTGCCAGCAGCTTATTACGGGGTAGCACAGATACGCAGTATTTT

D: TRBD1
V: TRBV29-1
J: TRBJ1-1
size: once
CDR3: CSVLRQGTEAFF
DNA: TGCAGCGTCCTGAGACAGGGGACTGAAGCTTTCTTT